The rows below give T cell receptor beta chains drawn from one sample of a study of T cell changes during pregnancy in multiple sclerosis. Sequencing used immunoSEQ multiplex PCR; TCRdb keeps in-frame clones, though not all of them. The sample gives approximately 89,000 clones, just under 95% of which show up once; around 0.84% is in the top ten. The source was peripheral blood, collected in the third trimester of pregnancy. The receptors originated from a female donor with multiple sclerosis, enrolled in a pregnancy study. Both conserved end residues are part of each CDR3.

V	J	CDR3
TRBV5-5	TRBJ2-3	CASSLIGGNPTDTQYF
TRBV16	TRBJ1-2	CASSQRPGQGSYGYTF
TRBV11-3	TRBJ2-1	CASSLDFGSGRGNEQFF
TRBV28	TRBJ2-1	CASSLRQNEQFF
TRBV19	TRBJ1-1	CASSWDRNTEAFF
TRBV7-2	TRBJ2-7	CASSRRRGTYEQYF
TRBV2	TRBJ1-1	CASRAQGSTEAFF
TRBV4-1	TRBJ2-1	CASSQESLTSGSFFNEQFF
TRBV5-4	TRBJ1-1	CASSFTTGEAFF
TRBV5-1	TRBJ1-1	CASAPVGQGNTEAFF
TRBV10-3	TRBJ2-5	CAISAVGVQETQYF
TRBV7-9	TRBJ1-4	CASGVRVEKLFF